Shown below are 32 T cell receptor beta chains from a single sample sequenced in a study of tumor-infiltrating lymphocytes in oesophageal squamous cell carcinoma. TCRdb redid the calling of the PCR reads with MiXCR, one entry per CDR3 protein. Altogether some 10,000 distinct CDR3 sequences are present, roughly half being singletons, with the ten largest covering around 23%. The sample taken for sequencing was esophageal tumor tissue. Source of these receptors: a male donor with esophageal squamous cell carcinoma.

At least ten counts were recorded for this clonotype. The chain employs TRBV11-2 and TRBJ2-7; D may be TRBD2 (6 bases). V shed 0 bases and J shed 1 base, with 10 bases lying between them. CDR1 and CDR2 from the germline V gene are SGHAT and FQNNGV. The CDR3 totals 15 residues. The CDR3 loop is CASSLDHSGSYEQYF. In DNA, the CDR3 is TGTGCCAGCAGCTTAGATCATAGCGGATCCTACGAGCAGTACTTC.

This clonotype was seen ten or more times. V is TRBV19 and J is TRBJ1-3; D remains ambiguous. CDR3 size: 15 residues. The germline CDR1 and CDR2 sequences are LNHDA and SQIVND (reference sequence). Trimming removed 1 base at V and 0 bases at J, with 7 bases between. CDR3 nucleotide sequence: TGTGCCAGTAGTATAGCGGCCCGCTCTGGAAACACCATATATTTT. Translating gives CASSIAARSGNTIYF. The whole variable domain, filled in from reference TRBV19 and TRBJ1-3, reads DGGITQSPKYLFRKEGQNVTLSCEQNLNHDAMYWYRQDPGQGLRLIYYSQIVNDFQKGDIAEGYSVSREKKESFPLTVTSAQKNPTAFYLCASSIAARSGNTIYFGEGSWLTVV.

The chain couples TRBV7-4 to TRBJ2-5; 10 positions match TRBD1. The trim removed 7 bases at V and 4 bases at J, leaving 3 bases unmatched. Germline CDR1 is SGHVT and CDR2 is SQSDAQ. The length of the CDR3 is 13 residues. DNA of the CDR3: TGTGCCAGCAACGACAGGGGGCGAGAGACCCAGTACTTC. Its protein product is CASNDRGRETQYF.

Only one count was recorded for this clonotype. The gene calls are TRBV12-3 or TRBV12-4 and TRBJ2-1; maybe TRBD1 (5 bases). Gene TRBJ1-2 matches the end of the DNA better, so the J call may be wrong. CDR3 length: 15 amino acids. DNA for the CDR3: TGTGCCAGCAGTTTCTGGGACCCCCCTAACTATGGCTACACCTTC. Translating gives CASSFWDPPNYGYTF.

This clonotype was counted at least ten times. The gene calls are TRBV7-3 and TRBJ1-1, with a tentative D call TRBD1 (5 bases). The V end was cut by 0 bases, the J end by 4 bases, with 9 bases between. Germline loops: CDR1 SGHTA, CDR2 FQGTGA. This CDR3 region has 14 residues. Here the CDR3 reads CASSLTGTSTEAFF. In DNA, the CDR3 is TGTGCCAGCAGCTTAACCGGGACCTCCACTGAAGCTTTCTTT.

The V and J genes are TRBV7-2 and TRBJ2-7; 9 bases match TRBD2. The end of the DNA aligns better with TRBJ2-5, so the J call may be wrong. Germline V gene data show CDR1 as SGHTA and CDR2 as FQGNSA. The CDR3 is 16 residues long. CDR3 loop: CASSLGGGGAGETQYF. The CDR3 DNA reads TGTGCCAGCAGCTTAGGTGGCGGGGGGGCGGGGGAGACCCAGTACTTC.

This chain's CDR3 is CATSAGTGGSNEQFF. CDR3 DNA: TGTGCCACCAGTGCCGGGACAGGGGGCTCAAATGAGCAGTTCTTC. The chain has TRBV24-1 and TRBJ2-3; 12 bases are shared with TRBD1. The better agreement between TRBJ2-1 and the DNA end casts doubt on the J call. CDR3 length: 15 amino acids. CDR1 and CDR2 from the germline V gene are KGHDR and SFDVKD.

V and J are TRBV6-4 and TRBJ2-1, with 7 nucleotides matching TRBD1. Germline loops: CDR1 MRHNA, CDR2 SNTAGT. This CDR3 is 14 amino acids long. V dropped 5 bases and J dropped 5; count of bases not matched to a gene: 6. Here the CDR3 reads CASSIWTGHNEQFF. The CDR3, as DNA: TGTGCCAGCAGTATTTGGACAGGACACAATGAGCAGTTCTTC.

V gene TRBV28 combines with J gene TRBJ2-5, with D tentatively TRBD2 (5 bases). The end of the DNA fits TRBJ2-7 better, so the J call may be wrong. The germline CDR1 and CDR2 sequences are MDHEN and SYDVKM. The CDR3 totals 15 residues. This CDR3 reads CASSSPVAYSYEQYF. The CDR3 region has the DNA TGTGCCAGCAGCTCACCCGTAGCGTACTCCTACGAGCAGTACTTC.

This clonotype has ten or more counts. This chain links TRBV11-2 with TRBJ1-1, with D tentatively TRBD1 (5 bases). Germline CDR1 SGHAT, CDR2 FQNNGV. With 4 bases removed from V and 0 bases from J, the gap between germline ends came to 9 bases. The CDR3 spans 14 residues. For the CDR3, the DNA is TGTGCCAGCAGCTCGGACAACCTGAACACTGAAGCTTTCTTT. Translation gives CASSSDNLNTEAFF. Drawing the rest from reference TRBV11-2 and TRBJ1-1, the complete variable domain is EAGVAQSPRYKIIEKRQSVAFWCNPISGHATLYWYQQILGQGPKLLIQFQNNGVVDDSQLPKDRFSAERLKGVDSTLKIQPAKLEDSAVYLCASSSDNLNTEAFFGQGTRLTVV.

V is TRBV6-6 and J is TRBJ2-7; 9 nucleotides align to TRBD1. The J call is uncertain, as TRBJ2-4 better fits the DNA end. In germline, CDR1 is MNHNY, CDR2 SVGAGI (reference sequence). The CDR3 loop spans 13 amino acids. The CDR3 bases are TGTGCCAGCAGTGGGACAGGGATAAACATTCAGTACTTC. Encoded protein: CASSGTGINIQYF.

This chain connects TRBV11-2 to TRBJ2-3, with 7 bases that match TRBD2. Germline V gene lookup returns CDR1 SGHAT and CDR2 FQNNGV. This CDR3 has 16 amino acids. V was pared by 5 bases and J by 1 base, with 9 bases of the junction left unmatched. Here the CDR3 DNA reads TGTGCCAGCAGCCCCCGGGAGGCCCATCGCACAGATACGCAGTATTTT. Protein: CASSPREAHRTDTQYF.

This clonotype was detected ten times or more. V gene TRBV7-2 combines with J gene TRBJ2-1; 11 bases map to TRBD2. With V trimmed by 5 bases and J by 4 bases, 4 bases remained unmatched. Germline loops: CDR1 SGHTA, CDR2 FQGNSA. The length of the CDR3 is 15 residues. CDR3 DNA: TGTGCCAGCAGCACCCGGACTAGCGGGTACAATGAGCAGTTCTTC. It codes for CASSTRTSGYNEQFF.

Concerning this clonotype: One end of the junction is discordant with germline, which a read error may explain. CDR3 nucleotides: TGTGCCAGCAGTTTCCTACAGGGGAACGGTTCACCCCTCCACTTC. It translates to CASSFLQGNGSPLHF. The J gene is TRBJ2-7, the V gene TRBV28; 7 bases map to TRBD1. Germline CDR1 and CDR2: MDHEN and SYDVKM. This CDR3 is built from 15 residues.

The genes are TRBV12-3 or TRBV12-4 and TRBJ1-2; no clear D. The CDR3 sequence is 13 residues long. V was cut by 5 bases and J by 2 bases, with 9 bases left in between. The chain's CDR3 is CASSPVKNYGYTF. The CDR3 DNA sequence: TGTGCCAGCAGTCCTGTCAAGAACTATGGCTACACCTTC.

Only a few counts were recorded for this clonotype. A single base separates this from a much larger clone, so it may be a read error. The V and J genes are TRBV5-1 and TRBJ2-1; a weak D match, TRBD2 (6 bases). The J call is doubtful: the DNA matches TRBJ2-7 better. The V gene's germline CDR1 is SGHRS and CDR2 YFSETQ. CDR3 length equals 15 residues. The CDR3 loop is CASSQISGTYNEQYF. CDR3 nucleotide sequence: TGCGCCAGCAGCCAGATTAGCGGAACCTACAATGAGCAGTACTTC.

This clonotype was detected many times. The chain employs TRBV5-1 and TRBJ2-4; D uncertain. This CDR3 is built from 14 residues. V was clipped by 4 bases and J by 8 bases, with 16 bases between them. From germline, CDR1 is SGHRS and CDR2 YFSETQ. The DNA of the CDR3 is TGCGCCAGCAGCAACCGAGGAAGCTGGGACATTCAGTACTTC. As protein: CASSNRGSWDIQYF. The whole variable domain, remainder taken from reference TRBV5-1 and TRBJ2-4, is KAGVTQTPRYLIKTRGQQVTLSCSPISGHRSVSWYQQTPGQGLQFLFEYFSETQRNKGNFPGRFSGRQFSNSRSEMNVSTLELGDSALYLCASSNRGSWDIQYFGAGTRLSVL.

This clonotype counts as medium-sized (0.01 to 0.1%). CDR3 nucleotide sequence: TGTGCCAGCAGCCCTGGACGCAGGAGCACCGGGGAGCTGTTTTTT. This codes for CASSPGRRSTGELFF. This chain uses TRBV7-8 with TRBJ2-2; no firm D call. Germline loops: CDR1 SGHVS, CDR2 FQNEAQ. This CDR3 is built from 15 residues. Trimming took off 5 bases at V and 4 bases at J, with 14 bases between the two ends. Variable domain in full (rest from reference TRBV7-8 and TRBJ2-2): GAGVSQSPRYKVAKRGQDVALRCDPISGHVSLFWYQQALGQGPEFLTYFQNEAQLDKSGLPSDRFFAERPEGSVSTLKIQRTQQEDSAVYLCASSPGRRSTGELFFGEGSRLTVL.

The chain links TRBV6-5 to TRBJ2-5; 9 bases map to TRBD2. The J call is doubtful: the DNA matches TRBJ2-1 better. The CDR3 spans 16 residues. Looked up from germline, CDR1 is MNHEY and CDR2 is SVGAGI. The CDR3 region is CASSYSPWREGPEQFF. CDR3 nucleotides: TGTGCCAGCAGTTACTCCCCTTGGCGGGAGGGCCCCGAGCAGTTCTTC.

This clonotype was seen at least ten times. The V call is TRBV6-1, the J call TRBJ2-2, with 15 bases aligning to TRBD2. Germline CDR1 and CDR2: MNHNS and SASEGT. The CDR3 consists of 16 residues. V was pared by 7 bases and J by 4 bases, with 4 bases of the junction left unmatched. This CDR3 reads CASKWGLAGGTGELFF. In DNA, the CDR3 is TGTGCCAGCAAATGGGGACTAGCGGGAGGCACCGGGGAGCTGTTTTTT.

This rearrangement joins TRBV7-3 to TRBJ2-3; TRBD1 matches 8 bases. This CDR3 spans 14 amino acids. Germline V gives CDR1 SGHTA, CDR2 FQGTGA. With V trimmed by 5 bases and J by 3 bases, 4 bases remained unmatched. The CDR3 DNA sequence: TGTGCCAGCAGCCGGCAGGGGGCAACAGATACGCAGTATTTT. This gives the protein CASSRQGATDTQYF.

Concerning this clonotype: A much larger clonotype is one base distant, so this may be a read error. Here the CDR3 DNA reads TGTGCCATCCGGAGCGGTGATGCTATAGGCTACATCTTC. Its translation is CAIRSGDAIGYIF. The chain has TRBV10-3 and TRBJ1-2; D is undetermined. Germline V gene data show CDR1 as ENHRY and CDR2 as SYGVKD. The CDR3 length is 13 residues.

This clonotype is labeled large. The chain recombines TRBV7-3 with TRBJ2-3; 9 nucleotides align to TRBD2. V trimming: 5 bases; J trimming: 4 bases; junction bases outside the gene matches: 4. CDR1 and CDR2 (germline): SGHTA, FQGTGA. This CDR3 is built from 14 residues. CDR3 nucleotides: TGTGCCAGCAGCGGTAGCGGGAGTGCAGATACGCAGTATTTT. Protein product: CASSGSGSADTQYF.

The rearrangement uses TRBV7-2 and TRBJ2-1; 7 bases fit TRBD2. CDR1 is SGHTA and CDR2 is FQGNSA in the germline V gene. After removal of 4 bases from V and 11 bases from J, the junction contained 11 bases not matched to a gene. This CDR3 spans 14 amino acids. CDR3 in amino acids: CASSYSGTTQKQFF. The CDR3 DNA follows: TGTGCCAGCAGCTACTCCGGGACTACACAGAAGCAGTTCTTC.

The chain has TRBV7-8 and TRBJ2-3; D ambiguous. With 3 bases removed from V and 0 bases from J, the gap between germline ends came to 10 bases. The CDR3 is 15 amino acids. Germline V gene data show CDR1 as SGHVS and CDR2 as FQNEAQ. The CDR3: CASSFSFQSTDTQYF. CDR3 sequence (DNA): TGTGCCAGCAGCTTCAGCTTTCAGAGCACAGATACGCAGTATTTT. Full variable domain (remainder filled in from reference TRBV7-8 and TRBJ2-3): GAGVSQSPRYKVAKRGQDVALRCDPISGHVSLFWYQQALGQGPEFLTYFQNEAQLDKSGLPSDRFFAERPEGSVSTLKIQRTQQEDSAVYLCASSFSFQSTDTQYFGPGTRLTVL.

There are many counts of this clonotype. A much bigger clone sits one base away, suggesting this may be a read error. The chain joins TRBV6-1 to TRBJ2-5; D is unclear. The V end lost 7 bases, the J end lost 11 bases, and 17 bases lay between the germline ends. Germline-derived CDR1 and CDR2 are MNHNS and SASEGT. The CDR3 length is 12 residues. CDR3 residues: CASTVERGEQYF. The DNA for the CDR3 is TGTGCCAGCACAGTTGAACGAGGTGAGCAGTACTTC.

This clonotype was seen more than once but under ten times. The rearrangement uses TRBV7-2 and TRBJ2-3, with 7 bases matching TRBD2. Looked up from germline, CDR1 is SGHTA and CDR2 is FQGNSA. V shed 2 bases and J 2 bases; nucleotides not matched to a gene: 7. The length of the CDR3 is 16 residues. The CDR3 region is CASSLLAGDLTDTQYF. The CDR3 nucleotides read TGTGCCAGCAGCTTATTGGCGGGGGATCTCACAGATACGCAGTATTTT. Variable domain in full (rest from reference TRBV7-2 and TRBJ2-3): GAGVSQSPSNKVTEKGKDVELRCDPISGHTALYWYRQSLGQGLEFLIYFQGNSAPDKSGLPSDRFSAERTGGSVSTLTIQRTQQEDSAVYLCASSLLAGDLTDTQYFGPGTRLTVL.

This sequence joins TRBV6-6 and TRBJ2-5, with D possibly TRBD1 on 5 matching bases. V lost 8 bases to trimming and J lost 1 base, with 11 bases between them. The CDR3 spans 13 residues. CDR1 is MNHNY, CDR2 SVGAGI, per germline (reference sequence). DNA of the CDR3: TGTGCCAGCGGGTCGCAGGGCCAAGAGACCCAGTACTTC. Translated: CASGSQGQETQYF.

The CDR3 region is CASSPQGMEETQYF. The DNA of the CDR3 is TGTGCCAGCTCACCACAGGGGATGGAAGAGACCCAGTACTTC. The chain recombines TRBV18 with TRBJ2-5, with TRBD1 as a possible D gene (5 bases). The CDR3 length is 14 residues. Deletions cut 1 base from V and 3 bases from J, with 9 bases between. Germline CDR1 is KGHSH and CDR2 is LQKENI.

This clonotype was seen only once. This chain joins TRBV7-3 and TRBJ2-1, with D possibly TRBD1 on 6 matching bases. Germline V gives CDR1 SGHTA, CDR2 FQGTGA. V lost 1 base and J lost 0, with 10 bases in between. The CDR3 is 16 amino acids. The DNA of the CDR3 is TGTGCCAGCAGCTTAAGTGGGGACATCTCCTACAATGAGCAGTTCTTC. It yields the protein CASSLSGDISYNEQFF.

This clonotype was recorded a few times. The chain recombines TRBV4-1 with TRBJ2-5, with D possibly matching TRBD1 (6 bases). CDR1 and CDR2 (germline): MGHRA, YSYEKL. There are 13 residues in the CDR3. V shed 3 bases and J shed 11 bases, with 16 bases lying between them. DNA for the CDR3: TGCGCCAGCAGCCACAATCTGGACAGTGAGCAGTACTTC. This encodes CASSHNLDSEQYF.

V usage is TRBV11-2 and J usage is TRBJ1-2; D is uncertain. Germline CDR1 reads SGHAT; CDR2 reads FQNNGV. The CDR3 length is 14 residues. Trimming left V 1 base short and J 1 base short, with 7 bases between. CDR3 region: CASSLGRNNYGYTF. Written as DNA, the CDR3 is TGTGCCAGCAGCTTAGGTCGCAATAACTATGGCTACACCTTC.